Listed here are 27 T cell receptor beta chains from one sample, sequenced in a study of T cell repertoires in cytomegalovirus infection. The antigens these receptors bind are not known. MiXCR was run by TCRdb on the reads, yielding one entry per CDR3 protein. This table has roughly 310,000 distinct CDR3 sequences, 25% to 30% appearing once. The specimen comprised cultured PBMCs, sampled from culture after CMV antigen stimulation. The receptors shown here come from a human donor in good health (CMV status not recorded). Some clones in this sample may be carry-over from other donors' samples.

This rearrangement joins TRBV7-2 to TRBJ1-6; 8 bases agree with TRBD1. Unmatched junction bases numbered 3, after V lost 5 bases and J lost 6 bases. Germline-derived CDR1 and CDR2 are SGHTA and FQGNSA. The CDR3 runs 14 residues. The CDR3 nucleotides read TGTGCCAGCAGCCGGGGACAGGCTAATTCACCCCTCCACTTT. Translated: CASSRGQANSPLHF.

The V gene is TRBV10-3, the J gene TRBJ2-2; 11 nucleotides line up with TRBD2. There are 17 residues in the CDR3. The J segment lost 4 bases and the V segment lost 6 bases, leaving 10 bases of the junction unmatched. CDR1 and CDR2 from the germline V gene are ENHRY and SYGVKD. The CDR3 DNA sequence: TGTGCCATCAGACCAACTAGCGGGAGTGAGAGCACCGGGGAGCTGTTTTTT. Translated: CAIRPTSGSESTGELFF.

A few counts support this clonotype. This rearrangement joins TRBV19 to TRBJ1-4; weak D call: TRBD1 (5 bases). The germline CDR1 and CDR2 sequences are LNHDA and SQIVND (reference sequence). The CDR3 loop spans 14 amino acids. V lost 7 bases and J 10 bases, leaving 19 bases between the germline ends. The CDR3 here is CASTSTELLGKLFF. The DNA for the CDR3 is TGTGCCAGTACTTCGACAGAGCTTTTGGGAAAACTGTTTTTT. Full variable domain (missing parts from reference TRBV19 and TRBJ1-4): DGGITQSPKYLFRKEGQNVTLSCEQNLNHDAMYWYRQDPGQGLRLIYYSQIVNDFQKGDIAEGYSVSREKKESFPLTVTSAQKNPTAFYLCASTSTELLGKLFFGSGTQLSVL.

The chain is built from TRBV6-6 and TRBJ1-2; 7 positions agree with TRBD1. The V gene's germline CDR1 is MNHNY and CDR2 SVGAGI (reference sequence). There are 15 residues in the CDR3. V trimming: 5 bases; J trimming: 0 bases; junction bases outside the gene matches: 6. CDR3 coding DNA: TGTGCCAGCAGTCAGGGGGTCGAGTCTAACTATGGCTACACCTTC. Translated, it gives CASSQGVESNYGYTF.

This clonotype was seen many times. The V call is TRBV7-8, the J call TRBJ2-1; the D gene is possibly TRBD2 (6 bases). Germline V CDR1 and CDR2: SGHVS, FQNEAQ. The CDR3 has 19 residues. Trimming removed 1 base at V and 3 bases at J, with 22 bases between. The CDR3 DNA is TGTGCCAGCAGCTTAGTATGGGCACGGGAGTCCTCAGGCTACAATGAGCAGTTCTTC. Translated, it gives CASSLVWARESSGYNEQFF.

The chain joins TRBV7-9 to TRBJ2-7; D gene uncertain. The CDR3 extends over 14 amino acids. The V end lost 1 base, the J end lost 4 bases, and 11 bases lay between the germline ends. The germline V gene has CDR1 SEHNR and CDR2 FQNEAQ (reference sequence). The CDR3 nucleotides are TGTGCCAGCAGCTTAGATGGCGTAGTATACGAGCAGTACTTC. Amino acids: CASSLDGVVYEQYF.

Only a few counts were recorded for this clonotype. The chain is built from TRBV4-1 and TRBJ2-1, with TRBD2 matching 7 bases. Germline lookup yields CDR1 MGHRA and CDR2 YSYEKL. V shed 0 bases and J 3 bases; nucleotides not matched to a gene: 5. The CDR3 length is 16 residues. This CDR3 reads CASSQDPSGYYNEQFF. In nucleotides, the CDR3 is TGCGCCAGCAGCCAAGATCCTAGCGGCTACTACAATGAGCAGTTCTTC.

This clonotype was observed a few times. V and J are TRBV11-2 and TRBJ2-7; TRBD1 matches at 8 bases. With V trimmed by 1 base and J by 3 bases, 8 bases remained unmatched. The germline CDR1 and CDR2 sequences are SGHAT and FQNNGV. This CDR3 comprises 16 residues. This CDR3 reads CASSLAGQGSGYEQYF. For the CDR3, the DNA is TGTGCCAGCAGCTTAGCAGGACAGGGAAGTGGCTACGAGCAGTACTTC. The full variable domain, its missing parts supplied by reference TRBV11-2 and TRBJ2-7, is EAGVAQSPRYKIIEKRQSVAFWCNPISGHATLYWYQQILGQGPKLLIQFQNNGVVDDSQLPKDRFSAERLKGVDSTLKIQPAKLEDSAVYLCASSLAGQGSGYEQYFGPGTRLTVT.

This clonotype was picked up a small number of times. V usage is TRBV5-1 and J usage is TRBJ2-5, with 7 bases matching TRBD1. The CDR3 sequence is 17 residues long. Germline CDR1 reads SGHRS; CDR2 reads YFSETQ. V trimming: 4 bases; J trimming: 1 base; junction bases outside the gene matches: 13. CDR3 nucleotides: TGCGCCAGCAGCCCAGGAGACAGGGCACTCCGCCAAGAGACCCAGTACTTC. This codes for CASSPGDRALRQETQYF.

CDR3 region: CASSAGRGAGELFF. The CDR3 nucleotides are TGTGCCAGTAGTGCGGGACGGGGCGCCGGGGAGCTGTTTTTT. This sequence joins TRBV19 and TRBJ2-2; tentative D call: TRBD2 (6 bases). CDR3 length: 14 residues. Germline CDR1 LNHDA, CDR2 SQIVND (reference sequence). V was shortened by 5 bases and J by 6 bases, with 13 bases between the two germline ends.

This clonotype has just a few counts. The genes are TRBV2 and TRBJ2-7; 10 bases are shared with TRBD2. CDR1 is SNHLY, CDR2 FYNNEI, per germline. The CDR3 contains 13 residues. The trim removed 6 bases at V and 4 bases at J, leaving 3 bases unmatched. CDR3 nucleotides: TGTGCCAGCAGCGGACTAGCGGATTACGAGCAGTACTTC. It yields the protein CASSGLADYEQYF.

The CDR3 loop reads CATSSGPYNEQFF. The CDR3 bases are TGTGCCACGTCTAGCGGGCCGTACAATGAGCAGTTCTTC. V usage is TRBV15 and J usage is TRBJ2-1; 8 bases align to TRBD2. The V and J ends lost 9 bases and 4 bases, in that order; junction bases with no gene match: 5. CDR1 is LNHNV and CDR2 is YYDKDF in the germline V gene (reference sequence). The CDR3 sequence is 13 residues long.

This clonotype was seen only once. The chain uses TRBV29-1 and TRBJ1-1; D gene uncertain. Looked up from germline, CDR1 is SQVTM and CDR2 is ANQGSEA. The CDR3 length is 15 residues. V was clipped by 1 base and J by 0 bases, with 12 bases between them. In nucleotides, the CDR3 is TGCAGCGTTGAAGCAGGTGGCACCTTGAACACTGAAGCTTTCTTT. Residues: CSVEAGGTLNTEAFF.

This clonotype has a handful of counts. The J gene is TRBJ1-2, the V gene TRBV6-1; 8 bases match TRBD1. Germline values: CDR1 MNHNS, CDR2 SASEGT. V lost 6 bases and J lost 1; bases outside the gene matches: 10. CDR3 length equals 16 residues. The CDR3 protein is CASRLLPGQVNYGYTF. CDR3 bases: TGTGCCAGCAGGTTATTACCGGGACAGGTTAACTATGGCTACACCTTC.

The sample holds a few counts of this clonotype. The chain links TRBV7-2 to TRBJ2-5; weak D call: TRBD2 (6 bases). From germline, CDR1 is SGHTA and CDR2 FQGNSA. The CDR3 extends over 14 amino acids. Trimming removed 1 base at V and 10 bases at J, with 16 bases between. The chain's CDR3 is CASSLGPGDQDQYF. In DNA form, the CDR3 reads TGTGCCAGCAGCTTAGGACCGGGAGACCAGGACCAGTACTTC. The full variable domain, with the rest looked up from reference TRBV7-2 and TRBJ2-5, is GAGVSQSPSNKVTEKGKDVELRCDPISGHTALYWYRQSLGQGLEFLIYFQGNSAPDKSGLPSDRFSAERTGGSVSTLTIQRTQQEDSAVYLCASSLGPGDQDQYFGPGTRLLVL.

Only a few counts were recorded for this clonotype. This sequence joins TRBV28 and TRBJ2-7; 8 nucleotides match TRBD1. This CDR3 region has 14 residues. V shed 3 bases and J 6 bases; nucleotides not matched to a gene: 7. CDR1 MDHEN and CDR2 SYDVKM come from the germline V gene. CDR3 residues: CASSFPGQGVEQYF. In nucleotides, the CDR3 is TGTGCCAGCAGTTTCCCCGGACAGGGCGTCGAGCAGTACTTC.

The chain uses TRBV20-1 and TRBJ2-7; maybe TRBD1 (5 bases). The CDR3 loop spans 14 amino acids. V lost 3 bases, J lost 2 bases, and 14 bases lay in between. In germline, CDR1 is DFQATT, CDR2 SNEGSKA (reference sequence). The CDR3 reads CSASPRQPPYEQYF. In DNA, the CDR3 is TGCAGTGCTAGCCCCCGACAGCCGCCCTACGAGCAGTACTTC.

The chain couples TRBV24-1 to TRBJ2-2; 8 nucleotides agree with TRBD1. Germline-derived CDR1 and CDR2 are KGHDR and SFDVKD. The CDR3 totals 15 residues. V was pared by 1 base and J by 4 bases, with 1 base of the junction left unmatched. CDR3 residues: CATSDFTGGTGELFF. The CDR3 bases are TGTGCCACCAGTGATTTCACAGGGGGCACCGGGGAGCTGTTTTTT.

This clonotype has just a few counts. In DNA form, the CDR3 reads TGTGCCAGCAGCTTCCCAGTAGAGGAGAGCTCCTACGAGCAGTACTTC. Translation: CASSFPVEESSYEQYF. This chain links TRBV7-2 with TRBJ2-7; no definite D call. Germline-derived CDR1 and CDR2 are SGHTA and FQGNSA. The CDR3 extends over 16 amino acids. Deletions cut 3 bases from V and 0 bases from J, with 15 bases between.

The chain recombines TRBV12-3 or TRBV12-4 with TRBJ1-1; D is uncertain. This CDR3 spans 16 amino acids. Between the trimmed V and J ends, which lost 3 bases and 0 bases, there was a span of 14 bases. The CDR3 DNA reads as TGTGCCAGCAGTTTCGGGATAGGCCCAATGAACACTGAAGCTTTCTTT. This translates into CASSFGIGPMNTEAFF.

This clonotype was detected many times. J is TRBJ2-5 and V is TRBV7-2; 10 nucleotides match TRBD2. V shed 4 bases, J shed 3 bases, and the junction held 8 bases outside the gene matches. This CDR3 region has 16 residues. In germline, CDR1 is SGHTA, CDR2 FQGNSA. The CDR3 sequence: CASSSIAGGEEETQYF. The CDR3 DNA sequence: TGTGCCAGCAGCTCTATAGCGGGGGGAGAAGAAGAGACCCAGTACTTC. The full variable domain, in which reference TRBV7-2 and TRBJ2-5 provide the parts outside the CDR3, is GAGVSQSPSNKVTEKGKDVELRCDPISGHTALYWYRQSLGQGLEFLIYFQGNSAPDKSGLPSDRFSAERTGGSVSTLTIQRTQQEDSAVYLCASSSIAGGEEETQYFGPGTRLLVL.

V and J are TRBV6-1 and TRBJ1-1, with a weak D call TRBD1 (6 bases). Germline V gene lookup returns CDR1 MNHNS and CDR2 SASEGT. This CDR3 is built from 13 residues. V was cut by 7 bases and J by 2 bases, with 11 bases left in between. The CDR3 region is CASMWGPNTEAFF. CDR3 sequence (DNA): TGTGCCAGCATGTGGGGGCCTAACACTGAAGCTTTCTTT.

This clonotype was seen a handful of times. The chain couples TRBV28 to TRBJ1-2; no reliable D call. The V gene's germline CDR1 is MDHEN and CDR2 SYDVKM. V dropped 2 bases and J dropped 0 bases, with 16 bases sitting between them. This CDR3 contains 17 residues. The CDR3 is CASSLVGQVGANYGYTF. CDR3 DNA sequence: TGTGCCAGCAGTTTAGTCGGCCAGGTCGGAGCTAACTATGGCTACACCTTC.

This clonotype has a count of ten or more. The chain combines TRBV7-9 with TRBJ2-3, with 7 nucleotides matching TRBD2. The germline gives CDR1 SEHNR, CDR2 FQNEAQ (reference sequence). J was trimmed by 5 bases and V by 5 bases; bases with no gene match: 7. The CDR3 covers 14 residues. The CDR3 sequence is CASSIGLDIDTQYF. In DNA form, the CDR3 reads TGTGCCAGCAGCATTGGACTAGACATAGATACGCAGTATTTT.

The chain is built from TRBV5-1 and TRBJ2-3; TRBD2 aligns across 9 bases. CDR1 is SGHRS and CDR2 is YFSETQ in the germline V gene. Trimming at V came to 5 bases and at J to 4 bases, leaving 8 bases not matched to a gene. This CDR3 has 15 residues. In DNA, the CDR3 is TGCGCCAGCAGACCAAGCGGGGGGCCGTCAGATACGCAGTATTTT. Translated, it gives CASRPSGGPSDTQYF.

The chain is built from TRBV29-1 and TRBJ2-5, with D perhaps TRBD1 (6 bases). Trimming removed 8 bases from V and 4 bases from J, with 14 bases in between. This CDR3 has 12 amino acids. CDR1 SQVTM and CDR2 ANQGSEA come from the germline V gene. The CDR3 DNA is TGCAGCTCTGAAGCAGGGGTAGAGACCCAGTACTTC. Encoded protein: CSSEAGVETQYF.

The chain combines TRBV12-3 or TRBV12-4 with TRBJ2-4; no firm D call. V was cut by 2 bases and J by 9 bases, with 8 bases left in between. CDR3 length: 12 residues. For the CDR3, the DNA is TGTGCCAGCAGTTTATCAATCCTCATTCAGTACTTC. This translates into CASSLSILIQYF.